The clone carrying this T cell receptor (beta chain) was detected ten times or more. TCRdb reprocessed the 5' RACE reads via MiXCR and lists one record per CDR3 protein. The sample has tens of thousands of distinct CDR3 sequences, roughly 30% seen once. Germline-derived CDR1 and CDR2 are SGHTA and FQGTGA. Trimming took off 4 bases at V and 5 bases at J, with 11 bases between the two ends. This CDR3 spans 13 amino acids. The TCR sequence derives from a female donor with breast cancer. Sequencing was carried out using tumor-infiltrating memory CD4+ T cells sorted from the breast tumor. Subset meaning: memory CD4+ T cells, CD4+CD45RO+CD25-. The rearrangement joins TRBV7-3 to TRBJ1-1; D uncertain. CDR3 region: CASSSSPGTEAFF. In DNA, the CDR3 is TGTGCCAGCAGCTCTTCCCCGGGGACTGAAGCTTTCTTT.